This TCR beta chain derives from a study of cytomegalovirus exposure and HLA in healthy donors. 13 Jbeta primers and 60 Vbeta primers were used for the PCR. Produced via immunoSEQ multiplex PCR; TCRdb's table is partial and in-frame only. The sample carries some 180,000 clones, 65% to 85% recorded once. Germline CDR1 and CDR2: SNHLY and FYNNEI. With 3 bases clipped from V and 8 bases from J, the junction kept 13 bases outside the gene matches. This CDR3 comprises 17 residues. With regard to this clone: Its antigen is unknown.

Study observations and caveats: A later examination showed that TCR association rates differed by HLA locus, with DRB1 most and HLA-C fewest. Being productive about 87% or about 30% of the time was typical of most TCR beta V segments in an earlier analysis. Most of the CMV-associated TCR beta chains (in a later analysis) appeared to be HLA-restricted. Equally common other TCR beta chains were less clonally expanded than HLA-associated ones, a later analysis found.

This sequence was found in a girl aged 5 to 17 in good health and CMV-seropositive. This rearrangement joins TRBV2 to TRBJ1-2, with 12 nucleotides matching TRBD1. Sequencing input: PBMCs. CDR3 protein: CASSETGQGARSGGYTF. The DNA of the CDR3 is TGTGCCAGCAGTGAGACGGGACAGGGGGCGCGGTCCGGGGGCTACACCTTC. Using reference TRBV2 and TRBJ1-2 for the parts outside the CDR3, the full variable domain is EPEVTQTPSHQVTQMGQEVILRCVPISNHLYFYWYRQILGQKVEFLVSFYNNEISEKSEIFDDQFSVERPDGSNFTLKIRSTKLEDSAMYFCASSETGQGARSGGYTFGSGTRLTVV.